Sequencing of this T cell receptor beta chain was carried out in a study of cytomegalovirus exposure and HLA in healthy donors. Study conclusions and caveats: Later on, an analysis tied around 17,000 TCR beta sequences to HLA alleles at 0.05 false discovery rate. It was shown in a later analysis that HLA-associated TCR beta chains were more clonally expanded than other, equally common chains.

CDR1 is SGHNT, CDR2 YYREEE, per germline (reference sequence). V was shortened by 2 bases and J by 0 bases, with 11 bases between the two germline ends. The CDR3 has 15 residues. To note about this clone: Its antigen is not identified.

60 Vbeta and 13 Jbeta primers were used in PCR. Some clones are missing from TCRdb's copy, which holds only in-frame ones; the method was immunoSEQ multiplex PCR. The sample shows approximately 70,000 clones, around three quarters of them seen only once. Material for sequencing was PBMCs. The sequence was obtained from a man aged 50 to 59 in good health and CMV-seronegative. The J gene is TRBJ1-2, the V gene TRBV5-4, with D unresolved. The CDR3 region is CASSLRARTNYGYTF. For the CDR3, the DNA is TGTGCCAGCAGCTTACGAGCTCGCACTAACTATGGCTACACCTTC.